This TCR beta chain was identified during a study of blood T cell repertoires in COVID-19. Study summary: The analysed material was cDNA or gDNA that came from T cells, B-cell-depleted T cells, or PBMCs.

Per the study methods: Scientists estimated how many nucleated cells there were by amplifying reference gene primers. Some clones are missing from TCRdb's copy, which holds only in-frame ones; the method was immunoSEQ multiplex PCR. That table supplies the V and J calls and clone size; D and trimming were determined from the DNA. The table records under 200,000 clones, 84% of them present only once. Sequences were obtained from peripheral blood. The TCR originated in a middle-aged man who had recovered from COVID-19.

This CDR3 reads CASSQDKESYNEQFF. CDR3 sequence (DNA): TGCGCCAGCAGCCAAGATAAGGAGTCCTACAATGAGCAGTTCTTC. The chain joins TRBV4-1 to TRBJ2-1; no definite D call. CDR3 size: 15 residues. Deletions cut 0 bases from V and 1 base from J, with 7 bases between. Germline values: CDR1 MGHRA, CDR2 YSYEKL.